This T cell receptor beta chain is drawn from a study of blood T cells in healthy people across ages. It was with a sample-barcoded 5' primer and a J-beta primer mix that a second PCR of roughly 7 to 12 cycles was run. One entry per CDR3 protein, called by TCRdb with MiXCR from the 5' RACE reads. Of 450,000 to 700,000 distinct CDR3 sequences in the sample, approximately 30% were seen once. This clonotype occurred a few times. An end of the junction does not agree with germline; a read error may underlie this. This CDR3 spans 13 amino acids. Germline CDR1 is LGHDT and CDR2 is YNNKEL (reference sequence).

Sequenced material: blood. The source of this sequence is a woman between 70 and 85 years old in good health. J is TRBJ2-1 and V is TRBV3-1; 13 nucleotides align to TRBD2. Here the CDR3 DNA reads TGTGCCAGCAGCCAAGACCGACTAGCGGGGGGCCATTTC. As protein: CASSQDRLAGGHF.